These 18 T cell receptor beta chains came from one sample sequenced in a study of blood T cell repertoires in COVID-19. Sequenced by immunoSEQ multiplex PCR; TCRdb stores in-frame clones only, minus some. The data contain about 54,000 clones, 80% to 85% of them seen just once; the ten biggest clones take up approximately 2.6%. Sequencing was done on a sample of peripheral blood. The receptors stem from a man in his forties or fifties with acute or convalescent COVID-19.

This clone has only a few counts. The chain has TRBV28 and TRBJ1-3, with 8 bases identical to TRBD1. The CDR3 consists of 17 residues. V shed 5 bases and J 2 bases; nucleotides not matched to a gene: 11. Germline values: CDR1 MDHEN, CDR2 SYDVKM. CDR3 residues: CASSQAQGAEAGNTIYF. The CDR3 nucleotides are TGTGCCAGCAGTCAAGCCCAGGGGGCTGAGGCTGGAAACACCATATATTTT. Based on the CDR3 plus reference TRBV28 and TRBJ1-3, the full variable domain is DVKVTQSSRYLVKRTGEKVFLECVQDMDHENMFWYRQDPGLGLRLIYFSYDVKMKEKGDIPEGYSVSREKKERFSLILESASTNQTSMYLCASSQAQGAEAGNTIYFGEGSWLTVV.

V is TRBV5-1 and J is TRBJ2-5, with D unresolved. The V gene lost 2 bases and the J gene lost 5 bases, with 13 bases spanning the gap. This CDR3 spans 14 amino acids. Germline V gives CDR1 SGHRS, CDR2 YFSETQ. This CDR3 is CASSFSSGRETQYF. The CDR3 DNA is TGCGCCAGCAGCTTTTCGTCAGGTCGGGAGACCCAGTACTTC. The variable domain in full, with the rest retrieved from reference TRBV5-1 and TRBJ2-5, is KAGVTQTPRYLIKTRGQQVTLSCSPISGHRSVSWYQQTPGQGLQFLFEYFSETQRNKGNFPGRFSGRQFSNSRSEMNVSTLELGDSALYLCASSFSSGRETQYFGPGTRLLVL.

The chain joins TRBV5-1 to TRBJ2-7, with 9 nucleotides matching TRBD2. Germline trimming cut 0 bases from V and 1 base from J; bases unmatched to any gene: 5. CDR3 size: 16 residues. Germline CDR1 and CDR2: SGHRS and YFSETQ. The DNA for the CDR3 is TGCGCCAGCAGCTTGGTCCTAGCGGGGACTTCCTACGAGCAGTACTTC. Translation: CASSLVLAGTSYEQYF. Full variable domain (rest looked up from reference TRBV5-1 and TRBJ2-7): KAGVTQTPRYLIKTRGQQVTLSCSPISGHRSVSWYQQTPGQGLQFLFEYFSETQRNKGNFPGRFSGRQFSNSRSEMNVSTLELGDSALYLCASSLVLAGTSYEQYFGPGTRLTVT.

The chain carries TRBV12-3 or TRBV12-4 and TRBJ1-1; unclear D gene. CDR3 length equals 13 residues. The ends were cut back, 6 bases at V and 0 bases at J, with 8 bases in the middle. The CDR3 nucleotides are TGTGCCAGCAGCCTTCAGATGAACACTGAAGCTTTCTTT. This sequence encodes CASSLQMNTEAFF.

The rearrangement uses TRBV27 and TRBJ1-6, with TRBD1 matching 8 bases. In germline, CDR1 is MNHEY, CDR2 SMNVEV (reference sequence). The CDR3 has 18 amino acids. J gave up 7 bases and V 7 bases, and 18 bases lay outside the gene matches. DNA of the CDR3: TGTGCCAGCACTTTTGACACCGCGCCGGACAGGGCCAATTCACCCCTCCACTTT. Residues: CASTFDTAPDRANSPLHF.

V and J are TRBV4-2 and TRBJ1-4; D call uncertain. Trimming shortened V by 0 bases and J by 7 bases, and 12 bases separated the two germline ends. Germline CDR1 reads LGHNA; CDR2 reads YNFKEQ. The CDR3 totals 15 residues. CDR3 nucleotide sequence: TGTGCCAGCAGCCAAGATCCAAAGGCAGGTGAAAAACTGTTTTTT. Translating gives CASSQDPKAGEKLFF.

The rearrangement links TRBV9 to TRBJ2-7; TRBD2 matches at 12 bases. The CDR3 runs to 16 residues. Germline-derived CDR1 and CDR2 are SGDLS and YYNGEE. With 0 bases clipped from V and 6 bases from J, the junction kept 7 bases outside the gene matches. The CDR3 here is CASSVARLAGVSEQYF. The CDR3 DNA is TGTGCCAGCAGCGTAGCCCGACTAGCGGGAGTCTCCGAGCAGTACTTC. The variable domain in full, completed from reference TRBV9 and TRBJ2-7, reads DSGVTQTPKHLITATGQRVTLRCSPRSGDLSVYWYQQSLDQGLQFLIQYYNGEERAKGNILERFSAQQFPDLHSELNLSSLELGDSALYFCASSVARLAGVSEQYFGPGTRLTVT.

The chain recombines TRBV4-1 with TRBJ2-2; unclear D gene. Germline V gene sequence: CDR1 MGHRA, CDR2 YSYEKL. Trimming took 2 bases from V and 2 from J, leaving 3 bases between them. The CDR3 runs 13 residues. The CDR3 DNA sequence: TGCGCCAGCAGCCAACATAACACCGGGGAGCTGTTTTTT. Translating gives CASSQHNTGELFF.

This sequence joins TRBV5-6 and TRBJ2-1; TRBD2 matches 11 bases. Germline V CDR1 and CDR2: SGHDT, YYEEEE. J was trimmed by 6 bases and V by 0 bases; bases with no gene match: 2. CDR3 length equals 15 residues. The CDR3, as DNA: TGTGCCAGCAGCTTGGGACTAGCGGGACCCAATGAGCAGTTCTTC. Translation: CASSLGLAGPNEQFF.

The chain carries TRBV9 and TRBJ2-1; weak D call: TRBD2 (5 bases). Germline CDR1 and CDR2: SGDLS and YYNGEE. The CDR3 consists of 13 residues. Trimming cost V 0 bases and J 10 bases, with 11 bases left between them. Here the CDR3 reads CASSVAPGVEQFF. In DNA form, the CDR3 reads TGTGCCAGCAGCGTAGCTCCCGGGGTAGAGCAGTTCTTC.

V gene TRBV6-4 combines with J gene TRBJ2-3, with unresolved D. The length of the CDR3 is 15 residues. V was cut by 3 bases and J by 1 base, with 11 bases left in between. The germline V gene has CDR1 MRHNA and CDR2 SNTAGT. In DNA form, the CDR3 reads TGTGCCAGCAGTGAATTCACATCCGGCACAGATACGCAGTATTTT. Protein product: CASSEFTSGTDTQYF.

This chain connects TRBV5-8 to TRBJ2-1; D might be TRBD2 (7 bases). Trimming stripped 4 bases from V and 0 bases from J, with 14 bases between. The CDR3 has 16 amino acids. The V gene's germline CDR1 is SGHTS and CDR2 YDEGEE. CDR3 region: CASSPGGRVSYNEQFF. As DNA, the CDR3 is TGTGCCAGCAGCCCCGGGGGGCGAGTCTCCTACAATGAGCAGTTCTTC.

This chain uses TRBV4-1 with TRBJ2-4; weak D call: TRBD1 (5 bases). The length of the CDR3 is 17 residues. V gave up 2 bases and J gave up 0 bases, with 14 bases separating them. Germline CDR1 MGHRA, CDR2 YSYEKL. The CDR3 here is CASSQPTGFGAKNIQYF. CDR3 bases: TGCGCCAGCAGCCAACCAACAGGATTTGGAGCCAAAAACATTCAGTACTTC.

As regards this clone: One end of the junction is discordant with germline, which a read error may explain. This chain connects TRBV19 to TRBJ2-7, with 7 bases identical to TRBD1. Germline V gene data show CDR1 as LNHDA and CDR2 as SQIVND (reference sequence). This CDR3 is built from 14 residues. The CDR3 is CASSKPGQSYGQYF. CDR3 sequence (DNA): TGTGCCAGTAGTAAACCGGGACAGTCGTACGGGCAGTACTTC.

V and J are TRBV19 and TRBJ1-4; D remains unclear. Germline lookup yields CDR1 LNHDA and CDR2 SQIVND (reference sequence). The germline V and J ends were trimmed by 3 bases and 5 bases, with 10 bases remaining between them. The CDR3 totals 14 residues. In DNA form, the CDR3 reads TGTGCCAGTAGTATGACCGGGGAAAATGAAAAACTGTTTTTT. Residues: CASSMTGENEKLFF.

The J gene is TRBJ1-5, the V gene TRBV9; D is perhaps TRBD1 (5 bases). In germline, CDR1 is SGDLS, CDR2 YYNGEE. Trimming removed 0 bases from V and 2 bases from J, with 9 bases in between. The CDR3 extends over 15 amino acids. CDR3 DNA sequence: TGTGCCAGCAGCGTAGCAGGGATGGGCAATCAGCCCCAGCATTTT. Translated, it gives CASSVAGMGNQPQHF.

This rearrangement joins TRBV6-5 to TRBJ1-5, with 7 positions matching TRBD1. The germline V gene has CDR1 MNHEY and CDR2 SVGAGI. CDR3 length equals 14 residues. The junction had 4 bases not matched to a gene; V was cut back by 7 bases and J by 1 base. CDR3 in DNA: TGTGCCAGCACCGCAGGGGGAAGCAATCAGCCCCAGCATTTT. This encodes CASTAGGSNQPQHF.

The count of this clone is one. J is TRBJ1-1 and V is TRBV9; perhaps TRBD1 as D (5 bases). The CDR3 totals 15 residues. The V end lost 0 bases, the J end lost 3 bases, and 12 bases lay between the germline ends. From germline, CDR1 is SGDLS and CDR2 YYNGEE. The CDR3 reads CASSVGGVTYTEAFF. The CDR3 bases are TGTGCCAGCAGCGTAGGGGGGGTCACTTACACTGAAGCTTTCTTT.